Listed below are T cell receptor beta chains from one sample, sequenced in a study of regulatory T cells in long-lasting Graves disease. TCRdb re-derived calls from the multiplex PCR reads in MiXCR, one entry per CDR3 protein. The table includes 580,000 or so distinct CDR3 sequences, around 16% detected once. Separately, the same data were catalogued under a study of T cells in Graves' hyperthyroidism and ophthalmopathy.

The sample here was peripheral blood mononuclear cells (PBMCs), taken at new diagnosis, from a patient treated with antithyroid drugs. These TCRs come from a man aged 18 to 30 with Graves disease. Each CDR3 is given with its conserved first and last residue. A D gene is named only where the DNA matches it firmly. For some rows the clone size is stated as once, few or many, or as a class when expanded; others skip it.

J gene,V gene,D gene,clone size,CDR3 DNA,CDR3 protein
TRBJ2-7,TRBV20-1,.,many,TGCAGTGCTGCCTGGACCTACTACGAGCAGTACTTC,CSAAWTYYEQYF
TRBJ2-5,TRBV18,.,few,TGTGCCAGCTCGCGAGCGGACTTTCAAGAGACCCAGTACTTC,CASSRADFQETQYF
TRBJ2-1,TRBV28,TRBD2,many,TGTGCCAGCAGTTCCCTCGGGCGGGGGAGCTCCTACAATGAGCAGTTCTTC,CASSSLGRGSSYNEQFF
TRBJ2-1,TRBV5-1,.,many,TGCGCCAGCAGCTTACGGGGCGCCAATGAGCAGTTCTTC,CASSLRGANEQFF
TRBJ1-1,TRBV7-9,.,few,TGTGCCAGCGAGGGCCCTACCCGGGACCGGGCTTTCTTT,CASEGPTRDRAFF
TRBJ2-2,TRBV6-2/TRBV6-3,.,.,TGTGCCAGCAGGTTGGGACCACCCGGGGGGGAGCTGTTTTTT,CASRLGPPGGELFF
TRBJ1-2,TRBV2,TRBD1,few,TGTGCCAGCAGTGCAGGGGGCGATGGCTACACCTTC,CASSAGGDGYTF
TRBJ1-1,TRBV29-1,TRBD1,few,TGCAGCGTTGAAGATTACGGGGACAGGTTCGCGGACTACACTGAAGCTTTCTTT,CSVEDYGDRFADYTEAFF
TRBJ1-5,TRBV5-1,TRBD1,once,TGCGCCAGCAGCTTGGAGGGGGCAGTTAGCAATCAGCCCCAGCATTTT,CASSLEGAVSNQPQHF
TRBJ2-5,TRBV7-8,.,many,TGTGCCAGCAGCTTTAAGAGGACCATAACCCAAGAGACCCAGTACTTC,CASSFKRTITQETQYF
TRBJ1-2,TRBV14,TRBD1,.,TGTGCCAGCAGACCGGCATATCAGGGACAGGGGGCGCCTGGCTACACCTTC,CASRPAYQGQGAPGYTF
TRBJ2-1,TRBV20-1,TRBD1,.,TGCAGTGCTAGACGGCCTTGGGACAGTCGTTCCCACAATGAGCAGTTCTTC,CSARRPWDSRSHNEQFF
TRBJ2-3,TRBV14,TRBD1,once,TGTGCCAGCAGCCTTTATGACAGGGCTTACACAGATACGCAGTATTTT,CASSLYDRAYTDTQYF
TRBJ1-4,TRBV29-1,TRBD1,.,TGCAGCGTTGCGGGACAGTACGACGAAAAACTGTTTTTT,CSVAGQYDEKLFF
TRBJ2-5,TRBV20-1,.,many,TGCAGTGCTAGGACGCGGGGATGGGAGACCCAGTACTTC,CSARTRGWETQYF
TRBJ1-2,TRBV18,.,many,TGTGCCAGCTCACCAGGCCAGGACGGGCACTATGGCTACACCTTC,CASSPGQDGHYGYTF
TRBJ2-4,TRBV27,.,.,TGTGCCAGCAGTTTAGGTCCTGAACTAGCCAAAAACATTCAGTACTTC,CASSLGPELAKNIQYF
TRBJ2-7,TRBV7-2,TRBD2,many,TGTGCCAGCAGCTTGGGACTACCGAGCTCCTACGAGCAGTACTTC,CASSLGLPSSYEQYF
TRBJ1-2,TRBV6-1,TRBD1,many,TGTGCCACTAGGACAGGGGGCGGCTATGGCTACACCTTC,CATRTGGGYGYTF
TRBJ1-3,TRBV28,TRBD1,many,TGTGCCAGCAGTTTATCAACAGGGGGTACTGGAAACACCATATATTTT,CASSLSTGGTGNTIYF
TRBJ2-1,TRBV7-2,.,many,TGTGCCAGCAGCCCCCCCCCTATGGGGAATGAGCAGTTCTTC,CASSPPPMGNEQFF
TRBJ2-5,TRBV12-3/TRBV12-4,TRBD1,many,TGTGCCAGCAGGGGGACAGGCTCTTTGGAGACCCAGTACTTC,CASRGTGSLETQYF
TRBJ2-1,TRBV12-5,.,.,TGTGCTAGTGGTTCTCCTAGCTTCACCGACTCCTACAATGAGCAGTTCTTC,CASGSPSFTDSYNEQFF
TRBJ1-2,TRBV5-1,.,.,TGCGCCAGCAGCTTCGAGAGTTCCTATGGCTACACCTTC,CASSFESSYGYTF
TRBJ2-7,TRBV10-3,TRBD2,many,TGTGCCATCAGTGAGACGAGAGGGAGGGTCTACGAGCAGTACTTC,CAISETRGRVYEQYF
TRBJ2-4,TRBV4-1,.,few,TGCGCCAGCAGCCAAGATCCACAGGGCCCCTCCTTAGCCAAAAACATTCAGTACTTC,CASSQDPQGPSLAKNIQYF
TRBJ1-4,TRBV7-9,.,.,TGTGCCAGCAGCTTAGAGTCAAGTAATGAAAAACTGTTTTTT,CASSLESSNEKLFF
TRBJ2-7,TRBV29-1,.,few,TGCAGCGCGATTGACCCAGGGCTCCACGAGCAGTACTTC,CSAIDPGLHEQYF
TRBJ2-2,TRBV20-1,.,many,TGCAGTGCTAGACACTCCCCCCCGGGGGCGCGGATCGGGGAGCTGTTTTTT,CSARHSPPGARIGELFF
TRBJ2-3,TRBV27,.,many,TGTGCCAGCCGGAGCGAGTTTAGCACAGATACGCAGTATTTT,CASRSEFSTDTQYF
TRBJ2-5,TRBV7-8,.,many,TGTGCCAGCAGCTTAGTTAGGGGAGAGACCCAGTACTTC,CASSLVRGETQYF